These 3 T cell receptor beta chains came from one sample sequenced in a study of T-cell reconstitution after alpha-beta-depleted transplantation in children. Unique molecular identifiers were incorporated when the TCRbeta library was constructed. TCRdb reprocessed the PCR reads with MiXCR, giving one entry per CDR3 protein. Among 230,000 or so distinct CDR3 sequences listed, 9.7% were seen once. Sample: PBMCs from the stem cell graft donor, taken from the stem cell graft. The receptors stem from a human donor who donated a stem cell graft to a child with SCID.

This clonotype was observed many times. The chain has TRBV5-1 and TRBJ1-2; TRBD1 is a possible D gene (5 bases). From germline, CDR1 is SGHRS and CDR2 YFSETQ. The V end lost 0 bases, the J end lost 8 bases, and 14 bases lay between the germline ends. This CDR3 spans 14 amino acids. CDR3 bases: TGCGCCAGCAGCTTGGAGGGCAGGGCTAGCGGCTACACCTTC. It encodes CASSLEGRASGYTF.

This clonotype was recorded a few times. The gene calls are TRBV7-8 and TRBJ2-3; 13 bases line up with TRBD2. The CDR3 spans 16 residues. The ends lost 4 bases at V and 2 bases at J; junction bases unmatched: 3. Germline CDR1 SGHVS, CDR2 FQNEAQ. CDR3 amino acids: CASSSGLAGFTDTQYF. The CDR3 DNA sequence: TGTGCCAGCAGCTCGGGACTAGCGGGGTTCACAGATACGCAGTATTTT.

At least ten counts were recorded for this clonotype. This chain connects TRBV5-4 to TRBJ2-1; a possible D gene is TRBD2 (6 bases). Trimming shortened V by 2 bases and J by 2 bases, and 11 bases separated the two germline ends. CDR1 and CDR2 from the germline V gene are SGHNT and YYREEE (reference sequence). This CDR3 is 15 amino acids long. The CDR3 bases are TGTGCCAGCAGCTTAGGCGGGGCGGCCTACAATGAGCAGTTCTTC. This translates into CASSLGGAAYNEQFF.